Presented here are 15 T cell receptor beta chains from one specimen sequenced in a study of T cells in localized non-small cell lung cancer. Clones were sequenced by immunoSEQ multiplex PCR, and TCRdb holds only the in-frame ones, with some missing. The data hold 50,000 to 55,000 clones, with 75% to 90% observed a single time. Sample: peripheral blood mononuclear cells, taken before any cancer treatment. The receptors were sampled from a man between 40 and 70 years old with stage III lung adenocarcinoma.

CDR3: CASSLMGTLNTGELFF. The DNA of the CDR3 is TGTGCCAGCAGCTTAATGGGGACACTGAACACCGGGGAGCTGTTTTTT. The rearrangement joins TRBV7-9 to TRBJ2-2, with a weak D call TRBD1 (6 bases). The CDR3 runs 16 residues. Germline lookup yields CDR1 SEHNR and CDR2 FQNEAQ (reference sequence). Trimming cost V 2 bases and J 1 base, with 11 bases left between them.

This clone was recorded once. J is TRBJ2-3 and V is TRBV29-1; D may match TRBD1 or TRBD2 (6 bases each). The CDR3 loop spans 15 amino acids. V was shortened by 0 bases and J by 6 bases, with 16 bases between the two germline ends. Germline loops: CDR1 SQVTM, CDR2 ANQGSEA. The CDR3 protein is CSVEEGGGISDTQYF. The CDR3 nucleotides are TGCAGCGTTGAAGAGGGGGGCGGGATAAGTGATACGCAGTATTTT.

The rearrangement uses TRBV6-1 and TRBJ1-1; a possible D gene is TRBD1 (6 bases). The germline V and J ends were trimmed by 6 bases and 4 bases, with 12 bases remaining between them. The CDR3 consists of 13 residues. Germline V gives CDR1 MNHNS, CDR2 SASEGT. In DNA form, the CDR3 reads TGTGCCAGCAGAACCCAAGGGGGCACTGAAGCTTTCTTT. Translated, it gives CASRTQGGTEAFF.

The chain couples TRBV7-3 to TRBJ1-1, with D possibly TRBD1 on 5 matching bases. This CDR3 comprises 13 residues. V gave up 3 bases and J gave up 4 bases, with 9 bases separating them. Germline CDR1 and CDR2: SGHTA and FQGTGA. For the CDR3, the DNA is TGTGCCAGCAGCTTTGAGGGGATCACTGAAGCTTTCTTT. Amino acid sequence: CASSFEGITEAFF.

V usage is TRBV7-9 and J usage is TRBJ2-1, with 10 bases matching TRBD2. CDR3 length equals 17 residues. Germline CDR1 is SEHNR and CDR2 is FQNEAQ (reference sequence). V dropped 4 bases and J dropped 0; count of bases not matched to a gene: 6. CDR3 loop: CASSSGTSVPSYNEQFF. CDR3 nucleotide sequence: TGTGCCAGCAGCTCTGGGACTAGCGTTCCCTCCTACAATGAGCAGTTCTTC.

This clone has more than one count but fewer than ten. The rearrangement joins TRBV6-6 to TRBJ2-7, with D unresolved. Trimming removed 6 bases at V and 3 bases at J, with 15 bases between. The germline V gene has CDR1 MNHNY and CDR2 SVGAGI (reference sequence). The CDR3 has 14 amino acids. The CDR3 loop is CASSQERGRYEQYF. CDR3 nucleotide sequence: TGTGCCAGCAGCCAGGAACGAGGTCGCTACGAGCAGTACTTC.

The CDR3 region has the DNA TGCGCCAGCAGCCCGGACAGGGCCGGGGATACGCAGTATTTT. Protein sequence: CASSPDRAGDTQYF. This sequence joins TRBV5-1 and TRBJ2-3, with TRBD1 matching 8 bases. J was trimmed by 6 bases and V by 4 bases; bases with no gene match: 7. Per germline, CDR1 SGHRS and CDR2 YFSETQ. The CDR3 sequence is 14 residues long.

In its sample, this clone was seen a few times. The chain uses TRBV7-2 and TRBJ1-1; D is unclear. The germline V gene encodes CDR1 SGHTA and CDR2 FQGNSA. Trimming pared 5 bases from V and 8 bases from J, leaving 9 bases between. The CDR3 runs 11 residues. The DNA of the CDR3 is TGTGCCAGCAGCCTCCAGCAAGAAGCTTTCTTT. Translated: CASSLQQEAFF.

This chain uses TRBV11-2 with TRBJ2-5, with 12 bases lining up with TRBD2. Germline V lookup: CDR1 SGHAT, CDR2 FQNNGV. The CDR3 extends over 16 amino acids. V dropped 4 bases and J dropped 1; count of bases not matched to a gene: 4. DNA of the CDR3: TGTGCCAGCAGCTCCCGGACTAGCGGGGTCCAAGAGACCCAGTACTTC. Translating it yields CASSSRTSGVQETQYF.

The chain is built from TRBV19 and TRBJ2-7; weak D call: TRBD1 (6 bases). CDR3 length equals 12 residues. V was shortened by 4 bases and J by 3 bases, with 7 bases between the two germline ends. Germline CDR1 is LNHDA and CDR2 is SQIVND (reference sequence). CDR3 amino acids: CASSNRVYEQYF. In DNA, the CDR3 is TGTGCCAGTAGTAACAGGGTCTACGAGCAGTACTTC.

The chain has TRBV7-3 and TRBJ2-1; the match to TRBD2 covers 8 bases. With 5 bases clipped from V and 4 bases from J, the junction kept 7 bases outside the gene matches. Looked up from germline, CDR1 is SGHTA and CDR2 is FQGTGA. This CDR3 region has 15 residues. The CDR3 nucleotides read TGTGCCAGCAGCCTCACTAGCGGACCATACAATGAGCAGTTCTTC. Amino acids: CASSLTSGPYNEQFF.

The chain carries TRBV27 and TRBJ2-1; 10 positions match TRBD2. Trimming took 6 bases from V and 0 from J; bases not matched to a gene: 20. Germline CDR1 MNHEY, CDR2 SMNVEV (reference sequence). CDR3 length: 21 amino acids. The CDR3 is CASSPLAGSQPRKSSYNEQFF. CDR3 bases: TGTGCCAGCAGCCCACTAGCGGGGTCGCAGCCACGAAAGAGCTCCTACAATGAGCAGTTCTTC.

The V gene is TRBV9, the J gene TRBJ2-1; D gene unclear. From germline, CDR1 is SGDLS and CDR2 YYNGEE. V lost 1 base, J lost 6 bases, and 11 bases lay in between. CDR3 length equals 14 residues. The CDR3 nucleotides are TGTGCCAGCAGCGTACTTGGAGCTCGCAATGAGCAGTTCTTC. Translated, it gives CASSVLGARNEQFF.

This rearrangement joins TRBV28 to TRBJ2-5; D not certain. Per germline, CDR1 MDHEN and CDR2 SYDVKM. V dropped 6 bases and J dropped 7 bases, with 9 bases sitting between them. The CDR3 contains 11 residues. The DNA for the CDR3 is TGTGCCAGCAGCCCCCGCGGGACCCAGTACTTC. It specifies CASSPRGTQYF.

The rearrangement joins TRBV7-2 to TRBJ1-5, with D unresolved. This CDR3 has 13 residues. CDR1 is SGHTA and CDR2 is FQGNSA in the germline V gene. V was clipped by 5 bases and J by 3 bases, with 8 bases between them. CDR3 in amino acids: CASSRAVNQPQHF. In DNA form, the CDR3 reads TGTGCCAGCAGCAGGGCCGTCAATCAGCCCCAGCATTTT.